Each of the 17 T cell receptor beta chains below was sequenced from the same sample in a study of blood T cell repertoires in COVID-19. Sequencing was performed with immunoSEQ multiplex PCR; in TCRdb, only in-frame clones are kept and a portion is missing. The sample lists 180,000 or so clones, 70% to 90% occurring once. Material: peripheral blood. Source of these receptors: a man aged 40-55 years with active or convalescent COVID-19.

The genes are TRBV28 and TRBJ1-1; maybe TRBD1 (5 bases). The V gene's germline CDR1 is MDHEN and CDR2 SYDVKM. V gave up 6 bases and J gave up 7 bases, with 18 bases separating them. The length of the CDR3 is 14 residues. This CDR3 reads CASRPAGVYVEAFF. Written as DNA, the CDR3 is TGTGCCAGCAGACCAGCGGGGGTATATGTTGAAGCTTTCTTT.

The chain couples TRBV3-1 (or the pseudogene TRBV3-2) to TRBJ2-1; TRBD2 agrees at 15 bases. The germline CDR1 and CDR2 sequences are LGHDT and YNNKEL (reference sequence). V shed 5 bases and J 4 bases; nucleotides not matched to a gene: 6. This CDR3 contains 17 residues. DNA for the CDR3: TGTGCCAGCAGCAGGGGACTAGCGGGGGGTATTTACAATGAGCAGTTCTTC. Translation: CASSRGLAGGIYNEQFF.

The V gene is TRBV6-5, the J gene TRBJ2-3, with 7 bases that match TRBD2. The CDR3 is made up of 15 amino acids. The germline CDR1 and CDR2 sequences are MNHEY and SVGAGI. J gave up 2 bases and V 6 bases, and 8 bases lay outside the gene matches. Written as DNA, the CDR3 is TGTGCCAGCAGCGGGGGAGGGGCCGACACAGATACGCAGTATTTT. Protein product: CASSGGGADTDTQYF.

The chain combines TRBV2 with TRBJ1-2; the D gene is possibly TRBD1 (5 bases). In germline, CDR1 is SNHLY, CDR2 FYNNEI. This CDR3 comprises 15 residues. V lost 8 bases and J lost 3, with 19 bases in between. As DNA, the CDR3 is TGTGCCAGCGCACAAATCTGGGGCCTCTACTATGGCTACACCTTC. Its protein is CASAQIWGLYYGYTF.

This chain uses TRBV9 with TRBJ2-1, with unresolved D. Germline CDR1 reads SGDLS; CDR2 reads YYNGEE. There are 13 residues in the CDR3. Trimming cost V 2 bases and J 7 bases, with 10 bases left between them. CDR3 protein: CASSVTDFNEQFF. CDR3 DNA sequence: TGTGCCAGCAGCGTCACAGATTTTAATGAGCAGTTCTTC. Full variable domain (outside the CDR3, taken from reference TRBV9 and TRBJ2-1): DSGVTQTPKHLITATGQRVTLRCSPRSGDLSVYWYQQSLDQGLQFLIQYYNGEERAKGNILERFSAQQFPDLHSELNLSSLELGDSALYFCASSVTDFNEQFFGPGTRLTVL.

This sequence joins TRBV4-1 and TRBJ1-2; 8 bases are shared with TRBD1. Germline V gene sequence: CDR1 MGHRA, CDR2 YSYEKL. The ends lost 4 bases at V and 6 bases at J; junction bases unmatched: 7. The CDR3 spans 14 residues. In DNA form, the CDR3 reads TGCGCCAGCAGCCCAAGACAGGGGCGGGATGGCTACACCTTC. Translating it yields CASSPRQGRDGYTF.

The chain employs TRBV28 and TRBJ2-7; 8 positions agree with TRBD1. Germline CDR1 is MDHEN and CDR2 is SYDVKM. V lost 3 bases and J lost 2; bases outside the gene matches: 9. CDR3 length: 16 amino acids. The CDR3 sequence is CASSLGLTGVAYEQYF. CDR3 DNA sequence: TGTGCCAGCAGTTTGGGGCTGACAGGGGTTGCCTACGAGCAGTACTTC.

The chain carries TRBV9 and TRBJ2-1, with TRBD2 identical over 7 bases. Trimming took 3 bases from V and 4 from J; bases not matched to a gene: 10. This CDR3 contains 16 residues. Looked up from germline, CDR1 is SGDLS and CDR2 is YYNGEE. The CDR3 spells CASSAGGVGAYNEQFF. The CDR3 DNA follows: TGTGCCAGCAGCGCGGGGGGAGTAGGGGCATACAATGAGCAGTTCTTC.

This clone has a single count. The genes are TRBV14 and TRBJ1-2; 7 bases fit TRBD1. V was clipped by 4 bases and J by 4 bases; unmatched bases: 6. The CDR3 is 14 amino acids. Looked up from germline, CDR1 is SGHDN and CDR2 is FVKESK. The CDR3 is CASSPLGQTYGYTF. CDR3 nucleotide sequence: TGTGCCAGCAGCCCCCTGGGACAGACCTATGGCTACACCTTC.

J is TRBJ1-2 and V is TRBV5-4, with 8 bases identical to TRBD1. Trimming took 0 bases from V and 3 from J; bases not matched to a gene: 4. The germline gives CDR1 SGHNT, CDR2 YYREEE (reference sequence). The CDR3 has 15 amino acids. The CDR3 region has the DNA TGTGCCAGCAGCTTGGGGACAGGGCAGGACTATGGCTACACCTTC. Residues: CASSLGTGQDYGYTF.

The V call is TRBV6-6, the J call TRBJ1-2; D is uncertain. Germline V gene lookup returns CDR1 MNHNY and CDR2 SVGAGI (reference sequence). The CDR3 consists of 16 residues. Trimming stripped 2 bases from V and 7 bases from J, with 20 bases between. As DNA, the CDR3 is TGTGCCAGCAGTTACCTTAGCGGTGCCGGACTACCTGGCTACACCTTC. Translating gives CASSYLSGAGLPGYTF.

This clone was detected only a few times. The CDR3 here is CASSSETGSLSQPQHF. CDR3 nucleotides: TGTGCCAGCAGCTCCGAAACAGGGTCCCTATCGCAGCCCCAGCATTTT. This chain connects TRBV7-9 to TRBJ1-5; a possible D gene is TRBD1 (6 bases). Deletions cut 4 bases from V and 7 bases from J, with 20 bases between. Germline values: CDR1 SEHNR, CDR2 FQNEAQ (reference sequence). The CDR3 has 16 amino acids.

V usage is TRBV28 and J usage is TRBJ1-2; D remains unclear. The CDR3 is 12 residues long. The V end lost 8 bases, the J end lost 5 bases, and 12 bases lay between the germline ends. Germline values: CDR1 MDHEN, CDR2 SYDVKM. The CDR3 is CASSTQVYGYTF. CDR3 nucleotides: TGTGCCAGCTCCACCCAGGTATATGGCTACACCTTC.

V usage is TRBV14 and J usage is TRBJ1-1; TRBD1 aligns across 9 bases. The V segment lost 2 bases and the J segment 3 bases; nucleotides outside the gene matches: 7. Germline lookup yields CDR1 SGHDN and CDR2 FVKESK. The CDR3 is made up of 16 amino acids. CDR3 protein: CASSQNRGPGYTEAFF. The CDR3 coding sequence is TGTGCCAGCAGCCAAAACAGGGGGCCGGGATACACTGAAGCTTTCTTT.

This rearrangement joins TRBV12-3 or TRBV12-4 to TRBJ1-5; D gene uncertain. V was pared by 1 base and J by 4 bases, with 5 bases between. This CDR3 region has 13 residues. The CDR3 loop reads CASSLDQNQPQHF. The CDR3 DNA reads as TGTGCCAGCAGTTTAGACCAGAATCAGCCCCAGCATTTT.

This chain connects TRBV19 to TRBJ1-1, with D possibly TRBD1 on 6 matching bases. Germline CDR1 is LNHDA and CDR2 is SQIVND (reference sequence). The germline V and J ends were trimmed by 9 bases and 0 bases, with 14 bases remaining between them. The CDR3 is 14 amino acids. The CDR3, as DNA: TGTGCCAGCAGGGAACAGGGAGTGAACACTGAAGCTTTCTTT. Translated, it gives CASREQGVNTEAFF. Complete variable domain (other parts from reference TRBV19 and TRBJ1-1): DGGITQSPKYLFRKEGQNVTLSCEQNLNHDAMYWYRQDPGQGLRLIYYSQIVNDFQKGDIAEGYSVSREKKESFPLTVTSAQKNPTAFYLCASREQGVNTEAFFGQGTRLTVV.

The CDR3 coding sequence is TGTGCCAGTAGACTCCGTACATCCGGGGGAGTGGCTAATGAAAAACTGTTTTTT. Protein sequence: CASRLRTSGGVANEKLFF. The gene calls are TRBV19 and TRBJ1-4; D is perhaps TRBD1 (5 bases). The ends were cut back, 6 bases at V and 3 bases at J, with 23 bases in the middle. CDR1 is LNHDA and CDR2 is SQIVND in the germline V gene (reference sequence). The CDR3 totals 18 residues.